The source of this T cell receptor beta chain is a study of T cell responses to AZD1222 COVID-19 vaccine. Sequencing used immunoSEQ multiplex PCR; TCRdb keeps in-frame clones, though not all of them. The sample includes about 94,000 clones, 75% to 90% of them seen just once. Second-dose schedules of about 4 or about 12 weeks were combined. Comment on this clone: Its cognate antigen is unknown.

The study's findings and limits: Most donors were white British and more were female, and clonal diversity was possibly underestimated. After two AZD1222 doses, spike-specific TCR breadth and depth rose versus day 0. A reported finding is that nearly half of spike-specific TCRs target unmutated variant regions.

The sequences come from peripheral blood, collected 28 days after the second AZD1222 dose. The sequence derives from an adult who received the AZD1222 COVID-19 vaccine.

CDR3 DNA: TGCAGCGTTGGCAGGACCTACGAGCAGTACTTC. Translation: CSVGRTYEQYF. The V and J genes are TRBV29-1 and TRBJ2-7; D unresolved. The ends were cut back, 4 bases at V and 2 bases at J, with 6 bases in the middle. Germline V CDR1 and CDR2: SQVTM, ANQGSEA. The length of the CDR3 is 11 residues.